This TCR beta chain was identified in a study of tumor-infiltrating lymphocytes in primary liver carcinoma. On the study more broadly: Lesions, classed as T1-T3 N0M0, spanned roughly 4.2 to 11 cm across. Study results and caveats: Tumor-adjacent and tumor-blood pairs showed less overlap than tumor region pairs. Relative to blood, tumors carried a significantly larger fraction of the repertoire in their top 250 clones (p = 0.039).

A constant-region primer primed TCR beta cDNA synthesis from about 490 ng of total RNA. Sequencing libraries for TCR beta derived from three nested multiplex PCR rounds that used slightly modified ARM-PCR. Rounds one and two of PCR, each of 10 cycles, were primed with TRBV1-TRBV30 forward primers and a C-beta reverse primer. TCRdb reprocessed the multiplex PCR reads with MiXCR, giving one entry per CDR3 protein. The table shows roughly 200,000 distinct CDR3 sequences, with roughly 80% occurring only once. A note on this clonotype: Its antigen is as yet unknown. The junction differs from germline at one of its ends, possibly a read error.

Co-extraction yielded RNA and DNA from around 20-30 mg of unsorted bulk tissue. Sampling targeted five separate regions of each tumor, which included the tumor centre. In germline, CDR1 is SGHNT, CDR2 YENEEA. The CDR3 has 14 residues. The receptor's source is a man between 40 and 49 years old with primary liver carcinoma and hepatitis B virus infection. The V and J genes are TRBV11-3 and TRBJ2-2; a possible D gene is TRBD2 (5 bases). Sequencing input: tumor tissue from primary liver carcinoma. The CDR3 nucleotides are TGTGCCAGCAGCTTAAACGCTGACACCGGGAAGCTGTTTTTT. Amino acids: CASSLNADTGKLFF. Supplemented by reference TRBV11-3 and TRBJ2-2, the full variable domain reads EAGVVQSPRYKIIEKKQPVAFWCNPISGHNTLYWYLQNLGQGPELLIRYENEEAVDDSQLPKDRFSAERLKGVDSTLKIQPAELGDSAVYLCASSLNADTGKLFFGEGSRLTVL.